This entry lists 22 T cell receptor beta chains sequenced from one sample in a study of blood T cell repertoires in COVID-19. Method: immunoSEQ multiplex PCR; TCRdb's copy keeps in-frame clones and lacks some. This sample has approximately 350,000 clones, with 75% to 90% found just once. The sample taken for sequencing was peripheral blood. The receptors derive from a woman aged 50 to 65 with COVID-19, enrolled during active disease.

In DNA, the CDR3 is TGCAGCGTTGAAGATCTGGACAGCAAAAGAGTCTATGGCTACACCTTC. Its protein is CSVEDLDSKRVYGYTF. The V call is TRBV29-1, the J call TRBJ1-2; a possible D gene is TRBD1 (6 bases). The V gene lost 0 bases and the J gene lost 4 bases, with 18 bases spanning the gap. The CDR3 loop spans 16 amino acids. The germline CDR1 and CDR2 sequences are SQVTM and ANQGSEA.

CDR3 loop: CASSLRSGYNEQFF. Written as DNA, the CDR3 is TGTGCCAGCAGCCTGAGGAGCGGTTACAATGAGCAGTTCTTC. The V gene is TRBV7-2, the J gene TRBJ2-1; a possible D gene is TRBD2 (5 bases). V lost 5 bases and J lost 4, with 12 bases in between. This CDR3 has 14 residues. CDR1 SGHTA and CDR2 FQGNSA come from the germline V gene.

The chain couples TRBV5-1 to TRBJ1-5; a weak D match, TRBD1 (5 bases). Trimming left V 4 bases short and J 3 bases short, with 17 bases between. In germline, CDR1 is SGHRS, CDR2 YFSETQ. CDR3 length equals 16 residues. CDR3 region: CASSPAEGTNNQPQHF. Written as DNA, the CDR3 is TGCGCCAGCAGCCCCGCGGAGGGGACCAACAATCAGCCCCAGCATTTT.

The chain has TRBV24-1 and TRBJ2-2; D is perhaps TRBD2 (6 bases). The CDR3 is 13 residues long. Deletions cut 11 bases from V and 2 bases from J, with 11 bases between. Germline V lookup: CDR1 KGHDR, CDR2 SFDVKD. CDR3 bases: TGTGCCATAGCGGAACCAAACACCGGGGAGCTGTTTTTT. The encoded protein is CAIAEPNTGELFF.

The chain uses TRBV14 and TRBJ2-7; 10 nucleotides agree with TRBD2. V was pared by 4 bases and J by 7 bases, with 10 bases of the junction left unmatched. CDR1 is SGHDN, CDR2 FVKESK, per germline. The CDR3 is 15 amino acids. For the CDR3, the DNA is TGTGCCAGCAGCCCCTTAGCGGGAGGCCGGGGGGAGCAGTACTTC. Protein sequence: CASSPLAGGRGEQYF.

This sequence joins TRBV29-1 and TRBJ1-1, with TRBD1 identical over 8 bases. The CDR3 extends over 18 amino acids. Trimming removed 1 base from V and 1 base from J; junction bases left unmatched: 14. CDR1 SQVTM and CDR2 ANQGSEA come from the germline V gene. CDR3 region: CSVEGWQGALGANTEAFF. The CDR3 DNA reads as TGCAGCGTTGAAGGATGGCAGGGGGCGCTGGGTGCGAACACTGAAGCTTTCTTT.

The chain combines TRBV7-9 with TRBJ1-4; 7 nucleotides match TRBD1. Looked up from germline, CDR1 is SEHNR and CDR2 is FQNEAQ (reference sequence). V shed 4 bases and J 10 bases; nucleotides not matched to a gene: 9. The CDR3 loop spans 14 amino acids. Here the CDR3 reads CASSSSGGVGKLFF. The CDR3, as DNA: TGTGCCAGCAGCTCTTCAGGGGGAGTAGGAAAACTGTTTTTT.

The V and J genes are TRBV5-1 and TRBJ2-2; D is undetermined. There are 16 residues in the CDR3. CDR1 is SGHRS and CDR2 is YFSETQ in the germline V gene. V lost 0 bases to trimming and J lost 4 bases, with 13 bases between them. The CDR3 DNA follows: TGCGCCAGCAGCTTGGTCAGTACTATAGTCACCGGGGAGCTGTTTTTT. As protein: CASSLVSTIVTGELFF.

In nucleotides, the CDR3 is TGTGCCAGCATACGTAACGAGGGATTTGGCTACACCTTC. Its translation: CASIRNEGFGYTF. This chain links TRBV6-6 with TRBJ1-2; D gene unclear. The V gene's germline CDR1 is MNHNY and CDR2 SVGAGI (reference sequence). Between the trimmed V and J ends, which lost 7 bases and 7 bases, there was a span of 16 bases. The CDR3 totals 13 residues.

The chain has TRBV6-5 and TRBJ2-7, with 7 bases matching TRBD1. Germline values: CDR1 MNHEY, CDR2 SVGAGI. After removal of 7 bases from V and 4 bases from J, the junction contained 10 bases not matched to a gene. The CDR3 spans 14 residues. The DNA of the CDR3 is TGTGCCAGCACAAAACCAGGGACAGTATACGAGCAGTACTTC. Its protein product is CASTKPGTVYEQYF.

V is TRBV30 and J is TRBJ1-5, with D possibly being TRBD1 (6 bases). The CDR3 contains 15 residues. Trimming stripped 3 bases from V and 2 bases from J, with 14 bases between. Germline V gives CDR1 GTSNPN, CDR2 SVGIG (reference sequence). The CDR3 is CAWRAQGSGNQPQHF. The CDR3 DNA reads TGTGCCTGGAGAGCCCAGGGGTCGGGCAATCAGCCCCAGCATTTT.

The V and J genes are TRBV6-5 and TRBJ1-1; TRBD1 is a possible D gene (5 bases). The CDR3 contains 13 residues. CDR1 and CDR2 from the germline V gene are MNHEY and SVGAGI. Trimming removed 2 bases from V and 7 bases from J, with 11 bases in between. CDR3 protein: CASSYGQGIEAFF. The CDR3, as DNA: TGTGCCAGCAGTTACGGGCAGGGAATTGAAGCTTTCTTT.

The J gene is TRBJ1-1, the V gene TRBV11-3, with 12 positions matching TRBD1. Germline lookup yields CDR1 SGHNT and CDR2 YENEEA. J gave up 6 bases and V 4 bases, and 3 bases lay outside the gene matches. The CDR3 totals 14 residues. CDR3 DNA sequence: TGTGCCAGCAGCTCCCGGGACAGGGGGCCTGAAGCTTTCTTT. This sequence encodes CASSSRDRGPEAFF.

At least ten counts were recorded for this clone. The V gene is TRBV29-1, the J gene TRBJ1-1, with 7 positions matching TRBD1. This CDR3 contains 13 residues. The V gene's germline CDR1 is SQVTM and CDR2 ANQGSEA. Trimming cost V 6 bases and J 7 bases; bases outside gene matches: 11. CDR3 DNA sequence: TGCAGCGTCCTGACAGGGCCAGGGGGTGAAGCTTTCTTT. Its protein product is CSVLTGPGGEAFF.

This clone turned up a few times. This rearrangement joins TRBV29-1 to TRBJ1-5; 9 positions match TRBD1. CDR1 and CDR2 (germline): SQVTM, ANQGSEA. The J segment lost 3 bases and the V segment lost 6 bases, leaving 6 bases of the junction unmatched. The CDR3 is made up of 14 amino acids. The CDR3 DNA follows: TGCAGCGTGACCACAGGGGGCAACAATCAGCCCCAGCATTTT. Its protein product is CSVTTGGNNQPQHF.

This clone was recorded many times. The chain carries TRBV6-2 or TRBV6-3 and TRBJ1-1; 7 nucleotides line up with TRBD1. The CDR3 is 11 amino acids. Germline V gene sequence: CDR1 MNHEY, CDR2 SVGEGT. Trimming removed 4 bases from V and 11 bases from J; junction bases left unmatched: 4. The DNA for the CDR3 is TGTGCCAGCAGTTTTGGGACAGAGGCTTTCTTT. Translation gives CASSFGTEAFF.

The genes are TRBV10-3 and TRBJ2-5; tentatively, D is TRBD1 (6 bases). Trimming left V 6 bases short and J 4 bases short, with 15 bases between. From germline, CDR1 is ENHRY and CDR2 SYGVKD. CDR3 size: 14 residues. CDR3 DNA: TGTGCCATCAGCTTGGGACACCCCGTAGAGACCCAGTACTTC. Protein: CAISLGHPVETQYF.

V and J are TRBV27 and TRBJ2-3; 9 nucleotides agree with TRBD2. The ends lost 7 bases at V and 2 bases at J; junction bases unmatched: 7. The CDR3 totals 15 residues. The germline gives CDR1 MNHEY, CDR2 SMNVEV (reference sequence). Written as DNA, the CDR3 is TGTGCCAGCACCCTTAGCGGGAGCGACACAGATACGCAGTATTTT. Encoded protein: CASTLSGSDTDTQYF.

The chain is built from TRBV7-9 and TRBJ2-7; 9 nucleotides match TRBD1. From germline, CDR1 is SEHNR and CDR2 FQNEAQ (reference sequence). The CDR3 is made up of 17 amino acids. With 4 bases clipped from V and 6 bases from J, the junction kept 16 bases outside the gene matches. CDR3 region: CASSSSRTGTGYREQYF. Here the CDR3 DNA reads TGTGCCAGCAGCTCAAGTAGGACCGGGACAGGGTACCGCGAGCAGTACTTC.

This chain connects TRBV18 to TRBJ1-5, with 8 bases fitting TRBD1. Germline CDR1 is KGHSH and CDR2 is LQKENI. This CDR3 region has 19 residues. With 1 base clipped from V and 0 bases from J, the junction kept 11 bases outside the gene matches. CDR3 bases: TGTGCCAGCTCACCACGAGGACAGGGAAGAACTTATAGCAATCAGCCCCAGCATTTT. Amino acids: CASSPRGQGRTYSNQPQHF.

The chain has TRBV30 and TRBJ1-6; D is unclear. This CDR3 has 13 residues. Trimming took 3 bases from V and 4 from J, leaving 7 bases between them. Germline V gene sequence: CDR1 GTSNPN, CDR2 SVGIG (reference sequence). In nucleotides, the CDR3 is TGTGCCTGGAGACCAGGATATAATTCACCCCTCCACTTT. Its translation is CAWRPGYNSPLHF.

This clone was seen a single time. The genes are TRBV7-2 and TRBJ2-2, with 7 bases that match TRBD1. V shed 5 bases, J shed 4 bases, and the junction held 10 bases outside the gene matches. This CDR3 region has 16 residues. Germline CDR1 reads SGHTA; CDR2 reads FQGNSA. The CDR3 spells CASSPGGRKGTGELFF. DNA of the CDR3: TGTGCCAGCAGCCCAGGGGGTAGGAAGGGCACCGGGGAGCTGTTTTTT.